This T cell receptor beta chain was obtained from a study of blood T cell repertoires in COVID-19. The overall study: The cDNA or gDNA used as material had been derived from T cells, B-cell-depleted T cells, or PBMCs.

Clones were sequenced by immunoSEQ multiplex PCR, and TCRdb holds only the in-frame ones, with some missing. The repertoire holds roughly 130,000 clones, with about four fifths as singletons. Individuals drawn from 20 to 25 US areas were roughly 18 to 89 years old. The CDR3 covers 17 residues. Germline V gene lookup returns CDR1 MNHNS and CDR2 SASEGT. Unmatched junction bases numbered 11, after V lost 4 bases and J lost 0 bases. This TCR was sampled from a woman aged 50 to 65 with acute COVID-19. The sequencing input was PBMCs or T cells enriched from blood (not recorded which). The chain has TRBV6-1 and TRBJ2-7, with 8 positions matching TRBD2. The DNA for the CDR3 is TGTGCCAGCAGTGGACAGTGGCTAGCGGGTGTCTCCTACGAGCAGTACTTC. This gives the protein CASSGQWLAGVSYEQYF.